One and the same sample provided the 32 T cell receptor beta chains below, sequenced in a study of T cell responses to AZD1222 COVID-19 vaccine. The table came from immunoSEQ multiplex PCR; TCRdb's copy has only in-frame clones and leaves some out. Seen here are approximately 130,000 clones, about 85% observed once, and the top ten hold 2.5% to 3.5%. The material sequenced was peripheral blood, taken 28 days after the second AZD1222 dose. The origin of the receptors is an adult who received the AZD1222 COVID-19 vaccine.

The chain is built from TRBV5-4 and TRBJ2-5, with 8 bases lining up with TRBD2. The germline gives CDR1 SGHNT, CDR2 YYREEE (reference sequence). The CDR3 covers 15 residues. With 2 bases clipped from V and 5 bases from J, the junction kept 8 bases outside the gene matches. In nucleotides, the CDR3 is TGTGCCAGCAGCTTAGGCGGGGGGCCTTGGGAGACCCAGTACTTC. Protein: CASSLGGGPWETQYF.

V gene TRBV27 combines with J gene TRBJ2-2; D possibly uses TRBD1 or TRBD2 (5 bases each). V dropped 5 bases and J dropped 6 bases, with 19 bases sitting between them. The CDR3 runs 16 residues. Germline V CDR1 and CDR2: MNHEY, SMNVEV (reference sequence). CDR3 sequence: CASSRSRDLIPGELFF. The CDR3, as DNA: TGTGCCAGCAGTAGATCCCGGGACCTCATACCCGGGGAGCTGTTTTTT.

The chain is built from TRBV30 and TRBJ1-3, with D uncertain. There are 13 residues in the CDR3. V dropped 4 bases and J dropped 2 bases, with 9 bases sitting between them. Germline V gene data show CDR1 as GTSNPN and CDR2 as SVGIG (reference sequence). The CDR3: CAWIRSTGNTIYF. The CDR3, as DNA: TGTGCCTGGATTCGGTCAACTGGAAACACCATATATTTT.

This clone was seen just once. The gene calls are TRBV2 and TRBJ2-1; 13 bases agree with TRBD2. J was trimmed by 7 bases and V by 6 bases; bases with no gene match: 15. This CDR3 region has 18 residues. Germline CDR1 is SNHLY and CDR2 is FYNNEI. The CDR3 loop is CASSERTSGGAGGNEQFF. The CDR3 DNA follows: TGTGCCAGCAGCGAAAGGACTAGCGGGGGCGCTGGGGGGAATGAGCAGTTCTTC.

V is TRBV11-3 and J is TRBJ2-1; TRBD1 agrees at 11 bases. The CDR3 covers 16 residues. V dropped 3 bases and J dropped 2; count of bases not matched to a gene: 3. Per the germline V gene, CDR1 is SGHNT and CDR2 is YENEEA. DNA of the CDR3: TGTGCCAGCAGCTTGGGACAGGGGGACCCCTACAATGAGCAGTTCTTC. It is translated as CASSLGQGDPYNEQFF.

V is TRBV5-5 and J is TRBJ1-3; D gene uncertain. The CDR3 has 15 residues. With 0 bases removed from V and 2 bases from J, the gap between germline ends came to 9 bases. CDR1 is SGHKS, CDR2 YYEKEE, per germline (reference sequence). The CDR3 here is CASSLAVGPGNTIYF. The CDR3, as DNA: TGTGCCAGCAGCTTGGCAGTGGGCCCTGGAAACACCATATATTTT.

The CDR3 here is CASSPPLRPPFQEQFF. The CDR3 DNA reads as TGTGCCAGCTCACCCCCATTGCGACCCCCTTTTCAAGAGCAGTTCTTC. This sequence joins TRBV18 and TRBJ2-1, with no clear D. The germline gives CDR1 KGHSH, CDR2 LQKENI. The ends were cut back, 3 bases at V and 10 bases at J, with 22 bases in the middle. The CDR3 has 16 residues.

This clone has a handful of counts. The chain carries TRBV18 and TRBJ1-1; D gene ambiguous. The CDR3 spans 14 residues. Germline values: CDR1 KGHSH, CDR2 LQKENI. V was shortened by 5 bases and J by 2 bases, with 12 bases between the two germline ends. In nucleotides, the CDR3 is TGTGCCAGCTCAGCCCGCTACAGAAACACTGAAGCTTTCTTT. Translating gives CASSARYRNTEAFF.

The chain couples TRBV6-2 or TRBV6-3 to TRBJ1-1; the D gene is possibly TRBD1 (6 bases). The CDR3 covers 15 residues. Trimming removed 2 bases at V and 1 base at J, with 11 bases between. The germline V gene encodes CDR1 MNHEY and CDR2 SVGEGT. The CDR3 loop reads CASSYGVRGNTEAFF. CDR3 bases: TGTGCCAGCAGTTACGGGGTCAGGGGGAACACTGAAGCTTTCTTT.

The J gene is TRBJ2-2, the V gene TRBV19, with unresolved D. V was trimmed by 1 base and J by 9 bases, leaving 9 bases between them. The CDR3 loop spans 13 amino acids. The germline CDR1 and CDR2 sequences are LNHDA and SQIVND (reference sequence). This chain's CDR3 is CASSIAATRELFF. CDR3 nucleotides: TGTGCCAGTAGTATAGCGGCGACCAGGGAGCTGTTTTTT.

The CDR3 protein is CASSIRTGSSYEQYF. The CDR3 DNA reads TGTGCCAGTAGTATACGGACAGGGAGCTCCTACGAGCAGTACTTC. The chain links TRBV19 to TRBJ2-7; 8 positions agree with TRBD1. Trimming removed 2 bases from V and 0 bases from J; junction bases left unmatched: 3. Germline assignment: CDR1 LNHDA and CDR2 SQIVND (reference sequence). The CDR3 is 15 residues long.

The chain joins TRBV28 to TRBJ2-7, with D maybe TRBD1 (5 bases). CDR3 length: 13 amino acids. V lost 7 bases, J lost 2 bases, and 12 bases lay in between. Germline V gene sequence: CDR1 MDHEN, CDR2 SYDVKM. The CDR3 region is CASIGAGTYEQYF. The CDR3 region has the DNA TGTGCCAGCATAGGGGCAGGGACCTACGAGCAGTACTTC.

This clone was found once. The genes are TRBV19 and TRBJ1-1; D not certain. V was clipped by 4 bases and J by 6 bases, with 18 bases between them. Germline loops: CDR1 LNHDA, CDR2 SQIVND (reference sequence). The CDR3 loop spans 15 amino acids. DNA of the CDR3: TGTGCCAGTAGTAGAGGCCCGCGTCTGGGGTCTGAAGCTTTCTTT. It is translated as CASSRGPRLGSEAFF.

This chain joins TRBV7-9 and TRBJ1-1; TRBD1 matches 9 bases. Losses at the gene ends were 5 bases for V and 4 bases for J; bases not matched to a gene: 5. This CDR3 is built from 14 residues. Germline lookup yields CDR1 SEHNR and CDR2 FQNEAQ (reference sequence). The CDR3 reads CASSPSTGGTEAFF. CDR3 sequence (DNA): TGTGCCAGCAGCCCGTCGACAGGGGGCACTGAAGCTTTCTTT.

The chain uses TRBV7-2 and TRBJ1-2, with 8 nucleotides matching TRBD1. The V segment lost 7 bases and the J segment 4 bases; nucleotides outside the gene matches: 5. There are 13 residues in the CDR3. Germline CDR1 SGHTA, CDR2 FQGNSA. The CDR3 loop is CASITGGTYGYTF. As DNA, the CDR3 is TGTGCCAGCATCACAGGGGGGACCTATGGCTACACCTTC.

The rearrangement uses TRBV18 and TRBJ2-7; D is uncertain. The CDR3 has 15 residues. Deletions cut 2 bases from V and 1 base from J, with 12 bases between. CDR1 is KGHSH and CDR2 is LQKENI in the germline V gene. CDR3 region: CASSPSRTGSYEQYF. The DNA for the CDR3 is TGTGCCAGCTCACCATCCAGGACCGGATCCTACGAGCAGTACTTC.

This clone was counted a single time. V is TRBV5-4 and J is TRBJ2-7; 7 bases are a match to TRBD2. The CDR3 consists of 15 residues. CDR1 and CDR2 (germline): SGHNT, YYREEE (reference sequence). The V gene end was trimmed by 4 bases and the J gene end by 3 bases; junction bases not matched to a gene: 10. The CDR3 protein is CASSPGGQGYYEQYF. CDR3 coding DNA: TGTGCCAGCAGCCCGGGAGGTCAGGGCTACTACGAGCAGTACTTC.

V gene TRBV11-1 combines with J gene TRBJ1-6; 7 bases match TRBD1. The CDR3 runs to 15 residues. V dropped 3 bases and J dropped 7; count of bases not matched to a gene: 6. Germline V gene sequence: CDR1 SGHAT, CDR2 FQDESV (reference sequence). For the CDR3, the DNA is TGTGCCAGCAGCTTCCGGGACAGAGTGAATTCACCCCTCCACTTT. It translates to CASSFRDRVNSPLHF.

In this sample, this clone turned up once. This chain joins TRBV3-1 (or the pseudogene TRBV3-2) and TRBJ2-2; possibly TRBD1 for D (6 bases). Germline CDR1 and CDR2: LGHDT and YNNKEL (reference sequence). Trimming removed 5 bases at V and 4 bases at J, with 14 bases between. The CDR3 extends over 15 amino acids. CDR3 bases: TGTGCCAGCAGCGCAGGAAACAGGGCCACCGGGGAGCTGTTTTTT. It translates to CASSAGNRATGELFF.

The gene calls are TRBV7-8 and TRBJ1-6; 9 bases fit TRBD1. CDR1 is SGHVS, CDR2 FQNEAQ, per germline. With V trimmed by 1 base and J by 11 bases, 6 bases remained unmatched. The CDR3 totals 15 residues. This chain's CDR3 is CASSLGGTGTPPLHF. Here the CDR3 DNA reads TGTGCCAGCAGCTTAGGTGGGACAGGGACTCCACCCCTCCACTTT.

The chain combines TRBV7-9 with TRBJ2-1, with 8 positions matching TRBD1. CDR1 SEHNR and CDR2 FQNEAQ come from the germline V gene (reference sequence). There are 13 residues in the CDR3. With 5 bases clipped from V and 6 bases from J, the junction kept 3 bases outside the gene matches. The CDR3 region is CASSPGQVNEQFF. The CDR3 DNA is TGTGCCAGCAGCCCGGGACAGGTCAATGAGCAGTTCTTC. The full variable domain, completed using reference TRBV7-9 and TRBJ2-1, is DTGVSQNPRHKITKRGQNVTFRCDPISEHNRLYWYRQTLGQGPEFLTYFQNEAQLEKSRLLSDRFSAERPKGSFSTLEIQRTEQGDSAMYLCASSPGQVNEQFFGPGTRLTVL.

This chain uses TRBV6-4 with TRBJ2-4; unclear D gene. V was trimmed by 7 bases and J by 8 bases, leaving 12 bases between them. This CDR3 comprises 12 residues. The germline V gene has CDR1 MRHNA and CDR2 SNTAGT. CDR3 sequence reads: CASTLPDDIQYF. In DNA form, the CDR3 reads TGTGCCAGCACGTTACCAGATGACATTCAGTACTTC.

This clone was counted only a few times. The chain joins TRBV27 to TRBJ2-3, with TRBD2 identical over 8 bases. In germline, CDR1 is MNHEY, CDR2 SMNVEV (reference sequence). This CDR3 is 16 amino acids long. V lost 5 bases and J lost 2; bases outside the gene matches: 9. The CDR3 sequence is CASSPRVAGPTDTQYF. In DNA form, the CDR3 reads TGTGCCAGCAGTCCGAGAGTAGCGGGGCCCACAGATACGCAGTATTTT.

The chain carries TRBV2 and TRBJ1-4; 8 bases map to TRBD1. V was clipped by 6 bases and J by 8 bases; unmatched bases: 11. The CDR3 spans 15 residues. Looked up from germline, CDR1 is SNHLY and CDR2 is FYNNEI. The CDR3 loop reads CASSERGTGTEKLFF. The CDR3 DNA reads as TGTGCCAGCAGCGAAAGAGGGACAGGTACCGAAAAACTGTTTTTT. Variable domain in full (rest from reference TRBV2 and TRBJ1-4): EPEVTQTPSHQVTQMGQEVILRCVPISNHLYFYWYRQILGQKVEFLVSFYNNEISEKSEIFDDQFSVERPDGSNFTLKIRSTKLEDSAMYFCASSERGTGTEKLFFGSGTQLSVL.

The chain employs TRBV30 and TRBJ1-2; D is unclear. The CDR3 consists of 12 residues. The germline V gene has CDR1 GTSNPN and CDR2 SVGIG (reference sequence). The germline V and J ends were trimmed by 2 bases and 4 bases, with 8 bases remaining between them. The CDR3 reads CAWSTQSYGYTF. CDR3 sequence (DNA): TGTGCCTGGAGTACCCAGAGCTATGGCTACACCTTC.

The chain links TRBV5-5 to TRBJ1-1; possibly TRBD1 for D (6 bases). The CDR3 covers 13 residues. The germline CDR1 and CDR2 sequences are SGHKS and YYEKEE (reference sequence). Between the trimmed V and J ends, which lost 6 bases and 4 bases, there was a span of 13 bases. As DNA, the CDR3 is TGTGCCAGCACCCGAAGAGGGGGCACTGAAGCTTTCTTT. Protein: CASTRRGGTEAFF.

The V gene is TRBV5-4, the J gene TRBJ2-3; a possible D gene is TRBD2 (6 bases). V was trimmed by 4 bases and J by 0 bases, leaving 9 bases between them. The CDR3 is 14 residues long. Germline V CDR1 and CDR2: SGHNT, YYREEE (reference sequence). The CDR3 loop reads CASSPGVSTDTQYF. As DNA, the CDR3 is TGTGCCAGCAGCCCGGGAGTTAGCACAGATACGCAGTATTTT.

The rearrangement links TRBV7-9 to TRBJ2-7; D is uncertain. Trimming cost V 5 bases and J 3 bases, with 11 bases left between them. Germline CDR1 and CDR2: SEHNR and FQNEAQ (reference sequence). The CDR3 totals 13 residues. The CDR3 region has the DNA TGTGCCAGCAGCGGCAACGACGGCTACGAGCAGTACTTC. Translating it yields CASSGNDGYEQYF.

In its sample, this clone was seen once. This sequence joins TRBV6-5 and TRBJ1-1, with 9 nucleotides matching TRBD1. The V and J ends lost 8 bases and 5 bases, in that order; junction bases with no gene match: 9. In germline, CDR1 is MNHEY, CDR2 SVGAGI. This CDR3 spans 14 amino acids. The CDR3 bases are TGTGCCAGCCAGCTGGACAGGGGCGGAACTGAAGCTTTCTTT. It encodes CASQLDRGGTEAFF.

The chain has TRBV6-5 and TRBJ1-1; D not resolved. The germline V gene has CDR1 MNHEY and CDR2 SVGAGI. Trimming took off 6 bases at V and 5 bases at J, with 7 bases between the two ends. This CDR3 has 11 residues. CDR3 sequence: CASRRRTEAFF. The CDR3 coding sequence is TGTGCCAGCAGACGAAGGACTGAAGCTTTCTTT.

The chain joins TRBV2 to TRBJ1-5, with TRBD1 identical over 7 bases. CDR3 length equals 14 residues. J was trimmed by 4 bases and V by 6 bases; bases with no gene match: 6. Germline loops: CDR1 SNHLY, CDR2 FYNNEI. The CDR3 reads CASRKQGPNQPQHF. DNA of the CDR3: TGTGCCAGCAGGAAACAGGGGCCTAATCAGCCCCAGCATTTT.

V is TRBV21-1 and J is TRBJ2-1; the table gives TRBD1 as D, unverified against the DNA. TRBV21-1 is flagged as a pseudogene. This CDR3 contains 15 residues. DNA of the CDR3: TGTGCCAGCAGCAAAGACCACAGGGGGCTCGATGAGCAGTTCTTC. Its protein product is CASSKDHRGLDEQFF.